A selection of T cell receptor beta chains follows, all from one sample in a study of control samples from healthy donors and cancer patients. TCRdb keeps only in-frame clones here, not all; method: immunoSEQ multiplex PCR. The sample includes more than 95,000 clones, over 90% of them seen just once. Sequencing was performed on blood. The receptors originated from a man under 40 in good health. Both conserved end residues are part of each CDR3. A D gene is named only where the DNA matches it firmly. Clone size, where shown, is once, few, many, or a class for clones that have expanded.

clone_size,j_call,v_call,d_call,cdr3_aa,cdr3_nt
NA,TRBJ1-4,TRBV6-5,NA,CASSRGAGNEKLFF,TGTGCCAGCAGCCGAGGGGCAGGGAATGAAAAACTGTTTTTT
once,TRBJ1-5,TRBV15,NA,CATSSRGISNQPQHF,TGTGCCACCAGCAGCAGGGGAATTAGCAATCAGCCCCAGCATTTT
NA,TRBJ1-5,TRBV5-1,NA,CASSLSGAVEQPQHF,TGCGCCAGCAGCTTGTCCGGTGCGGTCGAGCAGCCCCAGCATTTT
NA,TRBJ1-2,TRBV9,NA,CASSVWGNNYGYTF,TGTGCCAGCAGCGTATGGGGAAATAACTATGGCTACACCTTC
once,TRBJ1-5,TRBV6-5,TRBD1,CASSRGQGVRPQHF,TGTGCCAGCAGTCGTGGACAGGGGGTAAGACCCCAGCATTTT
NA,TRBJ1-2,TRBV19,NA,CASSESYGYTF,TGTGCCAGTAGTGAAAGCTATGGCTACACCTTC
NA,TRBJ1-6,TRBV28,NA,CASSEQGNGAPLHF,TGTGCCAGCAGCGAGCAGGGAAACGGGGCACCCCTCCACTTT
NA,TRBJ2-2,TRBV7-2,NA,CASSLASGTGELFF,TGTGCCAGCAGCTTGGCAAGCGGTACCGGGGAGCTGTTTTTT
NA,TRBJ2-1,TRBV6-1,TRBD2,CASSEVAGGWSGGRWDVNEQFF,TGTGCCAGCAGTGAAGTCGCTGGCGGGTGGTCGGGGGGGCGTTGGGATGTGAATGAGCAGTTCTTC
NA,TRBJ1-5,TRBV5-6,TRBD1,CASSLGQTGRYQPQHF,TGTGCCAGCAGCTTGGGCCAGACAGGGAGGTATCAGCCCCAGCATTTT
NA,TRBJ2-1,TRBV13,NA,CASSSTRTAYNEQFF,TGTGCCAGCAGCTCAACTAGGACAGCTTACAATGAGCAGTTCTTC
few,TRBJ1-4,TRBV14,TRBD1,CASSQTGAGTNEKLFF,TGTGCCAGCAGCCAAACAGGGGCAGGGACTAATGAAAAACTGTTTTTT
NA,TRBJ1-5,TRBV19,TRBD1,CASAPGQGFNQPQHF,TGTGCCAGTGCCCCGGGACAGGGTTTCAATCAGCCCCAGCATTTT
NA,TRBJ1-1,TRBV13,NA,CASSLGLEGKNTEAFF,TGTGCCAGCAGCTTAGGCCTGGAGGGAAAGAACACTGAAGCTTTCTTT
NA,TRBJ1-4,TRBV7-2,NA,CASSHGGGLNEKLFF,TGTGCCAGCAGTCACGGAGGGGGTCTTAATGAAAAACTGTTTTTT
NA,TRBJ2-3,TRBV14,TRBD1,CASSQIQGLDTQYF,TGTGCCAGCAGCCAAATACAGGGGCTAGATACGCAGTATTTT
NA,TRBJ1-2,TRBV5-1,NA,CASSPLPGNYGYTF,TGCGCCAGCAGCCCGCTTCCGGGGAACTATGGCTACACCTTC
NA,TRBJ1-2,TRBV6-4,NA,CASTPELGVYGYTF,TGTGCCAGCACCCCCGAATTGGGGGTCTACGGCTACACCTTC
NA,TRBJ2-6,TRBV5-1,NA,CASSLGTTGANVLTF,TGCGCCAGCAGCTTGGGGACCACTGGGGCCAACGTCCTGACTTTC
NA,TRBJ1-1,TRBV29-1,NA,CSSRWDTEAFF,TGCAGCTCCCGATGGGACACTGAAGCTTTCTTT
NA,TRBJ1-2,TRBV19,TRBD1,CASSSRQGSAYGYTF,TGTGCCAGTAGTAGCAGACAGGGGTCCGCCTATGGCTACACCTTC
NA,TRBJ1-1,TRBV7-2,NA,CASSLFPDSPEAFF,TGTGCCAGCAGCTTATTCCCAGACAGCCCTGAAGCTTTCTTT
NA,TRBJ1-6,TRBV27,NA,CASSLVRGGNSPLHF,TGTGCCAGCAGTTTAGTCAGGGGAGGCAATTCACCCCTCCACTTT
once,TRBJ1-1,TRBV19,TRBD1,CASSPGQGLLGTEAFF,TGTGCCAGTAGTCCGGGACAGGGGCTTTTGGGCACTGAAGCTTTCTTT
NA,TRBJ2-7,TRBV19,NA,CASSIGTASSYEQYF,TGTGCCAGTAGTATCGGGACCGCCAGCTCCTACGAGCAGTACTTC
NA,TRBJ1-1,TRBV9,NA,CASSVVAAQAFF,TGTGCCAGCAGCGTAGTGGCAGCCCAAGCTTTCTTT
NA,TRBJ2-2,TRBV19,NA,CASSIARGAGELFF,TGTGCCAGTAGTATCGCCAGGGGGGCCGGGGAGCTGTTTTTT
NA,TRBJ1-5,TRBV28,NA,CASQGRSNQPQHF,TGTGCCAGCCAGGGGCGAAGCAATCAGCCCCAGCATTTT
NA,TRBJ1-2,TRBV7-8,NA,CASSLGTANYGYTF,TGTGCCAGCAGCTTAGGGACAGCTAACTATGGCTACACCTTC
NA,TRBJ2-5,TRBV9,NA,CASSVGQDQGETQYF,TGTGCCAGCAGCGTGGGCCAGGATCAGGGGGAGACCCAGTACTTC
NA,TRBJ1-1,TRBV15,NA,CATSRDRQMNTEAFF,TGTGCCACCAGCAGAGATCGACAGATGAACACTGAAGCTTTCTTT
NA,TRBJ1-3,TRBV28,NA,CASQRLDGNTIYF,TGTGCCAGCCAACGGCTTGATGGAAACACCATATATTTT
NA,TRBJ2-1,TRBV28,TRBD2,CASNPGPGLATVNEQFF,TGTGCCAGCAATCCAGGGCCGGGACTAGCGACTGTAAATGAGCAGTTCTTC
NA,TRBJ2-1,TRBV4-2,TRBD2,CASSHFQTSGGLDEQFF,TGTGCCAGCAGCCACTTCCAGACTAGCGGGGGGTTAGATGAGCAGTTCTTC
NA,TRBJ1-2,TRBV6-5,NA,CASQLRPGCCGYTF,TGTGCCAGCCAATTACGTCCAGGGTGCTGTGGCTACACCTTC
NA,TRBJ2-7,TRBV2,NA,CASSLHYEQYF,TGTGCCAGCAGTCTACACTACGAGCAGTACTTC
NA,TRBJ2-7,TRBV5-1,TRBD1,CASSRTTGGSYEQYF,TGCGCCAGCAGCCGGACCACAGGGGGCTCCTACGAGCAGTACTTC
NA,TRBJ1-6,TRBV28,TRBD1,CASKKGGQGATPLHF,TGTGCCAGCAAAAAGGGGGGACAGGGGGCCACACCCCTCCACTTT
NA,TRBJ2-5,TRBV19,NA,CASSFGTKKETQYF,TGTGCCAGTAGTTTTGGGACGAAAAAAGAGACCCAGTACTTC
NA,TRBJ2-1,TRBV20-1,TRBD2,CSASLAGGNSDEQFF,TGCAGTGCTAGTCTAGCGGGGGGGAATAGTGATGAGCAGTTCTTC
NA,TRBJ2-5,TRBV27,NA,CASSRTGFQETQYF,TGTGCCAGCAGTAGAACAGGGTTCCAAGAGACCCAGTACTTC
NA,TRBJ2-7,TRBV7-6,NA,CASSLARGIAYEQYF,TGTGCCAGCAGCTTAGCCAGAGGGATTGCCTACGAGCAGTACTTC
NA,TRBJ1-5,TRBV6-5,TRBD1,CASSADRAHNQPQHF,TGTGCCAGCAGCGCGGACAGGGCCCACAATCAGCCCCAGCATTTT
NA,TRBJ2-2,TRBV1,NA,CTSSPFLAGGLCTGELFF,TGCACCAGCAGCCCCTTCCTAGCGGGGGGACTGTGCACCGGGGAGCTGTTTTTT
NA,TRBJ1-1,TRBV9,NA,CASSPNDGLLNTEAFF,TGTGCCAGCAGCCCTAATGACGGTTTGTTGAACACTGAAGCTTTCTTT
NA,TRBJ1-3,TRBV6-6,NA,CASSSPNKVDTIYF,TGTGCCAGCAGTTCCCCCAATAAGGTAGACACCATATATTTT